This TCR beta chain was observed in a study of T cell responses to AZD1222 COVID-19 vaccine. Study-wide findings and caveats: Sampled repertoires all dated from after the peak T cell response.

V lost 7 bases, J lost 2 bases, and 14 bases lay in between. Per germline, CDR1 ENHRY and CDR2 SYGVKD. The CDR3 totals 14 residues. A word on this clone: What it binds is unknown.

Data came from immunoSEQ multiplex PCR; TCRdb stores just in-frame clones and leaves some out. The sample carries some 200,000 clones, roughly 88% recorded once. This TCR was sampled from an adult in good health. Sequencing was performed on peripheral blood, taken on day 0 of AZD1222 vaccination. The chain couples TRBV10-3 to TRBJ1-2, with D maybe TRBD1 (5 bases). The CDR3 loop is CAIKSGDLNYGYTF. The CDR3 DNA reads TGTGCCATCAAGTCCGGGGACCTGAACTATGGCTACACCTTC.